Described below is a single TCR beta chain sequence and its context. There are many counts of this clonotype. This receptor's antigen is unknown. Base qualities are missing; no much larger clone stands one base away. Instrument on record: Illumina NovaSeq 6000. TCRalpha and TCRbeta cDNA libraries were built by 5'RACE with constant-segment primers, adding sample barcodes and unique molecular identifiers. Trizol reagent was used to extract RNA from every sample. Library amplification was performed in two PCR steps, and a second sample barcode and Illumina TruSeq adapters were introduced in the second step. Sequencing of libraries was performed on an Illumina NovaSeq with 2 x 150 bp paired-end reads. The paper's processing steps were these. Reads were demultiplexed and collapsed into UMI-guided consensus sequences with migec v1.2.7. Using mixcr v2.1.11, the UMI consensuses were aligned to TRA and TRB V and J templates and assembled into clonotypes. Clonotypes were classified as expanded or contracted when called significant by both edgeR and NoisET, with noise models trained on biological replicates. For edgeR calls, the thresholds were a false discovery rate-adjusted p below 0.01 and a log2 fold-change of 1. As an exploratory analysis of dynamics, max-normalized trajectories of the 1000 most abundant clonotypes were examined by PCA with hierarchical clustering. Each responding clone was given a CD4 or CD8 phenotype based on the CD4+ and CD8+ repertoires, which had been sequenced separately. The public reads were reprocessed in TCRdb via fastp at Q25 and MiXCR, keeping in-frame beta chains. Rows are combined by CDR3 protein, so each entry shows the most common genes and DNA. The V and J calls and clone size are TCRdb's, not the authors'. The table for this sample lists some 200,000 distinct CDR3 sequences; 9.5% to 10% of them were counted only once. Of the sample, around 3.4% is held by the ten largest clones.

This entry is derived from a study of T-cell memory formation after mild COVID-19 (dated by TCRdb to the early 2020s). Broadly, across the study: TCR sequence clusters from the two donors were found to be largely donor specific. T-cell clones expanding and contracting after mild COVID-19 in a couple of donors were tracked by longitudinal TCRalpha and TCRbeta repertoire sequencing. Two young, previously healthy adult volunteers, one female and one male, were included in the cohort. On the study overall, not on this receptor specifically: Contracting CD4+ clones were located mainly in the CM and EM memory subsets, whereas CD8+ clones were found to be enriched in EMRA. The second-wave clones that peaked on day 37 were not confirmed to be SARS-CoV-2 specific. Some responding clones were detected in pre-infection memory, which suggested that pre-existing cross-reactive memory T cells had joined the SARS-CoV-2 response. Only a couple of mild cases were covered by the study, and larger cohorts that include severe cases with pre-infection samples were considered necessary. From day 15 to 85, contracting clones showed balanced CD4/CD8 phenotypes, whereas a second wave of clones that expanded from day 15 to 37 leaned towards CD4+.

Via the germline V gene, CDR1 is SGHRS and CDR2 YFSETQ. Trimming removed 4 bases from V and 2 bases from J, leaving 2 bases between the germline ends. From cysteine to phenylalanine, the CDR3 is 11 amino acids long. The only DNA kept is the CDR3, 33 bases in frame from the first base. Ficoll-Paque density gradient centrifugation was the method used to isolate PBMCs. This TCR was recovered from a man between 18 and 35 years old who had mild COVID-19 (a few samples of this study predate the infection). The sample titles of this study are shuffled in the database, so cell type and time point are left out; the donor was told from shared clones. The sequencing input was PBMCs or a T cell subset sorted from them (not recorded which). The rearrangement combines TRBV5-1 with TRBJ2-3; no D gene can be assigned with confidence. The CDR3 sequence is CASSITDTQYF. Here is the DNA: TGCGCCAGCAGCATCACAGATACGCAGTATTTT.